This T cell receptor (beta chain) was identified during a study of shared clonotypes between healthy human individuals. As for the study in general: Each donor had three CD4 naive, three CD4 memory, two CD8 naive and one CD8 memory plate.

CDR1 and CDR2 (germline): KGHSH, LQKENI. The J segment lost 7 bases and the V segment lost 6 bases, leaving 10 bases of the junction unmatched. The CDR3 is 15 amino acids. Study-level findings and limits: Donor clonotype sharing was expected to depend on sequencing depth. It was observed that approximately 5% of naive CD4 clonotypes were shared across several donors.

As concerns this clone: Its antigen remains unknown.

The input for sorted-subset replicate PCRs was around 0.2 ug DNA, about 30,000 T cell genomes. This table comes from immunoSEQ multiplex PCR, and its TCRdb copy is limited to in-frame clones, with some not included. The sample consists of roughly 300,000 clones, roughly 70% of them appearing once. The receptor was derived from a man aged 25-45 years in good health. The specimen was memory CD4+ T cells sorted from blood. Noted subset: CD45RA-negative fraction. The chain has TRBV18 and TRBJ2-7; TRBD1 agrees at 12 bases. Written as DNA, the CDR3 is TGTGCCAGCTCTCTTCCGGGACAGGGGGCCCGGGAGCAGTACTTC. Translated: CASSLPGQGAREQYF.